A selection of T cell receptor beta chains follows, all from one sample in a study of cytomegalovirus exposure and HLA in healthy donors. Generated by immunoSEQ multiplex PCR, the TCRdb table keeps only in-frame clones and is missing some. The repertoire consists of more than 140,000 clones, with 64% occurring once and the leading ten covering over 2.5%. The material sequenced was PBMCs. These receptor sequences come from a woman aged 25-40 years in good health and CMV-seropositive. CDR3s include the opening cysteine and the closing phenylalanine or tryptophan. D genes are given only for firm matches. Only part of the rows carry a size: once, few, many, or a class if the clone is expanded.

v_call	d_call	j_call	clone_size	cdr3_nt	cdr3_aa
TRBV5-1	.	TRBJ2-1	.	TGCGCCAGCAGCATGGGTGGTGGGGGACTGGGCAATGAGCAGTTCTTC	CASSMGGGGLGNEQFF
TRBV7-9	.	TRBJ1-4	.	TGTGCCAGCAGCTTAGGGGGAGCCCCCGGGTCAAAACTGTTTTTT	CASSLGGAPGSKLFF
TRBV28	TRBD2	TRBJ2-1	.	TGTGCCAGCAGTTTGGGCGGGGGAATAGATGAGCAGTTCTTC	CASSLGGGIDEQFF
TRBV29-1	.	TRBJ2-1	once	TGCAGCGTTGAATTGGGTCTAGCGAACTACAATGAGCAGTTCTTC	CSVELGLANYNEQFF
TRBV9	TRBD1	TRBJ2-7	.	TGTGCCAGCAGCGTAGGGGGACAGGGGGCCCTCGAGCAGTACTTC	CASSVGGQGALEQYF
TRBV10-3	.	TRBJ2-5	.	TGTGCCATTTCCCGGGAGCGCCAAGAGACCCAGTACTTC	CAISRERQETQYF
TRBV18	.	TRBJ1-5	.	TGTGCCAGCTCGAACCACCGGGGTTATCAGCCCCAGCATTTT	CASSNHRGYQPQHF
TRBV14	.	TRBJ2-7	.	TGTGCCAGCAGTCTAGGGCGGAGGGGTACCTACGAGCAGTACTTC	CASSLGRRGTYEQYF
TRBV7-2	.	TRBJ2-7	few	TGTGCCAGCAGCCCAGCATGGGGAGGCGAGCAGTACTTC	CASSPAWGGEQYF
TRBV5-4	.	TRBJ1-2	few	TGTGCCAGCAGCTTTGTCCGGTATGGCTACACCTTC	CASSFVRYGYTF
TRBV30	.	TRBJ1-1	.	TGTGCCTGGAGTGTACGTGATTTGACAAAAGAAGCTTTCTTT	CAWSVRDLTKEAFF
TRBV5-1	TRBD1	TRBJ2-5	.	TGCGCCAGCAGAGACCGGGACAGGGGGCGAGAGACCCAGTACTTC	CASRDRDRGRETQYF
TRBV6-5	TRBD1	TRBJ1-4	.	TGTGCCAGCAGTCCCACAGGGGGCGTCTATGAAAAACTGTTTTTT	CASSPTGGVYEKLFF
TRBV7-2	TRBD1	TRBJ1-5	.	TGTGCCAGCAGCCTGCGGACAGGGAATCAGCCCCAGCATTTT	CASSLRTGNQPQHF
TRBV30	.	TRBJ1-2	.	TGTGCCTGGAGTGTACAGGATGTCTATGGCTACACCTTC	CAWSVQDVYGYTF
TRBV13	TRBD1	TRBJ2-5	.	TGTGCCAGCAGCCTTCAGGGGGTCGGGGAGACCCAGTACTTC	CASSLQGVGETQYF
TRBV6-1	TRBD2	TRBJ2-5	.	TGTGCCAGCTCCGACGAACGGGGGGGCTCGTACTTC	CASSDERGGSYF
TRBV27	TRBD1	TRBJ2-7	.	TGTGCCAGCACCCCTCTCGGGACAGGGGGCGGGGAGCAGTACTTC	CASTPLGTGGGEQYF
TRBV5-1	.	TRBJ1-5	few	TGCGCCAGCAGCTTGGCGGGGGGGCCCCAGCATTTT	CASSLAGGPQHF
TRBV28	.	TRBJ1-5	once	TGTGCCAGCAGTTTATTTGTCGGGTCGGGGGGGAATCAGCCCCAGCATTTT	CASSLFVGSGGNQPQHF
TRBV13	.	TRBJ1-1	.	TGTGCCAGCAGCTTTCCCGGGGACACTGAAGCTTTCTTT	CASSFPGDTEAFF
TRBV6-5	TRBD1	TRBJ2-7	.	TGTGCCAGCAGTTACTCTCCGGGACAGGGGTTCGAGCAGTACTTC	CASSYSPGQGFEQYF
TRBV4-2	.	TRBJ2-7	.	TGTGCCAGCAGCCAAGATCCAGGGAATGGCGAGCAGTACTTC	CASSQDPGNGEQYF
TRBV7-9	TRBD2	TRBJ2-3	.	TGTGCCAGCAGCTCCCCAGGGGCGGGGGGAGATACGCAGTATTTT	CASSSPGAGGDTQYF
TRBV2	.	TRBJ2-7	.	TGTGCCAGCACCCCAATCCCTGGGACTGGCCTTAGCTCCTACGAGCAGTACTTC	CASTPIPGTGLSSYEQYF
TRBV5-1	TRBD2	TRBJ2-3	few	TGCGCCAGCAGCTCGGGAACTAGCGTGAAAGATACGCAGTATTTT	CASSSGTSVKDTQYF
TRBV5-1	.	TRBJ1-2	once	TGCGCCAGCAGCCTACAGGGAGGGGGTGGCTACACCTTC	CASSLQGGGGYTF
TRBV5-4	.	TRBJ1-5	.	TGTGCCAGCAGCCCGGACGGGGGGAGAGATCAGCCCCAGCATTTT	CASSPDGGRDQPQHF
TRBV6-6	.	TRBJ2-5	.	TGTGCCAGCAGTTACCCCACAGGGACAACGGAGACCCAGTACTTC	CASSYPTGTTETQYF
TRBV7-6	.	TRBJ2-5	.	TGTGCCAGCAGCTTAGGCGGGTGGGGTGAGACCCAGTACTTC	CASSLGGWGETQYF
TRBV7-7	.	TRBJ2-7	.	TGTGCTAGCAGCTTGGGGAGTAGAGCCGACGAGCAGTACTTC	CASSLGSRADEQYF
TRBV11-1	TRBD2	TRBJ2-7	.	TGTGCCAGCAGCTCGGGACTAGATTACGAGCAGTACTTC	CASSSGLDYEQYF
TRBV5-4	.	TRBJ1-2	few	TGTGCCAGCAGCCGCGACACACGGAACTATGGCTACACCTTC	CASSRDTRNYGYTF
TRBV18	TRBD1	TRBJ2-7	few	TGTGCCAGCTCACCGAGACAGGGGATCTACGAGCAGTACTTC	CASSPRQGIYEQYF
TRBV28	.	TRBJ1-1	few	TGTGCCAGCAGTTCCAGGGGCCGGGGCCTTAACACTGAAGCTTTCTTT	CASSSRGRGLNTEAFF
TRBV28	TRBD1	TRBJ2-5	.	TGTGCCAGCAGTACAGGGGGCGGTCGGGTAGAGACCCAGTACTTC	CASSTGGGRVETQYF
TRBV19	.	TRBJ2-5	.	TGTGCCAGTAGTATAGATGTAGGGGGTCTAGAGACCCAGTACTTC	CASSIDVGGLETQYF
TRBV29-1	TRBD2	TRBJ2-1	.	TGCAGCGTTGAAGATACACTAGCGGTCCCCCCGGAGCAGTTCTTC	CSVEDTLAVPPEQFF
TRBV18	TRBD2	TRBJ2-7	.	TGTGCCAGCTCACCTGCCATAGCGGGAGGTGTATCCGAGCAGTACTTC	CASSPAIAGGVSEQYF
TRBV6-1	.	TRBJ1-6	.	TGTGCCAGCAGTGAAACGAACAGCTACGTAGATAATTCACCCCTCCACTTT	CASSETNSYVDNSPLHF
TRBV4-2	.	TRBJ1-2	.	TGTGCCAGCAGCCAAGATAGGGAGGTGCTAGGGGGCTACACCTTC	CASSQDREVLGGYTF
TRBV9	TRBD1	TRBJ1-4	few	TGTGCCAGCAGCGCCCAGGGACAGGCTAATGAAAAACTGTTTTTT	CASSAQGQANEKLFF
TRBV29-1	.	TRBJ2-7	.	TGCAGCGTGGAGGGACTCCCCGGCGAGCAGTACTTC	CSVEGLPGEQYF
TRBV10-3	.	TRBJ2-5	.	TGTGCCATCAGTGACGCGCGCGGGATTGGGGAGACCCAGTACTTC	CAISDARGIGETQYF
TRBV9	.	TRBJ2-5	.	TGTGCCAGCAGCGTAGTTAGCGGAGGGACCCAGTACTTC	CASSVVSGGTQYF
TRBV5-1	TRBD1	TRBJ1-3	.	TGCGCCAGCAGCCTGAGACAGGGAGCTGGAAACACCATATATTTT	CASSLRQGAGNTIYF
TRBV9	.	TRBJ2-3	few	TGTGCCAGCAGCCATAGCACAGATACGCAGTATTTT	CASSHSTDTQYF
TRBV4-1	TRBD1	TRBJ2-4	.	TGCGCCAGCAGCCAGCCTACCAGGGGGCGGGAAAACATTCAGTACTTC	CASSQPTRGRENIQYF
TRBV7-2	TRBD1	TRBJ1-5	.	TGTGCCAGCAGCTTAGGACAGGGTGGTGATCAGCCCCAGCATTTT	CASSLGQGGDQPQHF
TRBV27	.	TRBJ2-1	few	TGTGCCAGCAACTCGCCCGGCACTAGCTCCTACAATGAGCAGTTCTTC	CASNSPGTSSYNEQFF
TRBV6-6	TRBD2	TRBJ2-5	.	TGTGCCAGCGGGGAAGCCAGCGGGGAAGAGACCCAGTACTTC	CASGEASGEETQYF
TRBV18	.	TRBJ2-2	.	TGTGCCAGCTCACCAGTACAGCCGAGCACCGGGGAGCTGTTTTTT	CASSPVQPSTGELFF
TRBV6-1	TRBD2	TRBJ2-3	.	TGTGCCAGCAGTGAAACGGGGGGGGCAGGAGGGAGGGATACGCAGTATTTT	CASSETGGAGGRDTQYF
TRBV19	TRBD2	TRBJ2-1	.	TGTGCCAGTAGTAGGCTCGGAGCGGGAGGGCCGAATGAGCAGTTCTTC	CASSRLGAGGPNEQFF
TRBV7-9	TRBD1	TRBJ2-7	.	TGTGCCAGCAGGGGGGATGGGACAGCACACGAGCAGTACTTC	CASRGDGTAHEQYF
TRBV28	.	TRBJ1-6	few	TGTGCCAGCAGTTTATATCTCAATTCACCCCTCCACTTT	CASSLYLNSPLHF
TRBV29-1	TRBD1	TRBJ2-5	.	TGCAGCGTTGAGAGGGGGCAGGAGAGGAAGTTTTCGCGTGAGCAGTACTTC	CSVERGQERKFSREQYF